This T cell receptor (beta chain) appears in the sequencing data of a study of blood T cell repertoires in COVID-19. Overall study context: Samples representing acute and convalescent COVID-19 were sourced from the United States, Italy and Spain. T cells, B-cell-depleted T cells, or PBMCs supplied cDNA or gDNA.

Authors' methods: Estimated nucleated cell counts came from reference gene primer amplification. The method was immunoSEQ multiplex PCR; TCRdb's version includes in-frame clones alone and lacks a portion of them. D and trimming come from the DNA, and the V and J calls and clone size come from that table. The table has around 220,000 clones, about 86% seen once. CDR3 length equals 16 residues. V lost 0 bases and J 4 bases, leaving 15 bases between the germline ends. Germline V gives CDR1 SNHLY, CDR2 FYNNEI. The TCR comes from a woman aged 45-65 years with acute or convalescent COVID-19. Sequencing used peripheral blood. V usage is TRBV2 and J usage is TRBJ2-5, with D possibly matching TRBD2 (6 bases). The CDR3 DNA reads as TGTGCCAGCAGTGAAGCGCTCGGAGGGGCCGGAGAGACCCAGTACTTC. This translates into CASSEALGGAGETQYF.